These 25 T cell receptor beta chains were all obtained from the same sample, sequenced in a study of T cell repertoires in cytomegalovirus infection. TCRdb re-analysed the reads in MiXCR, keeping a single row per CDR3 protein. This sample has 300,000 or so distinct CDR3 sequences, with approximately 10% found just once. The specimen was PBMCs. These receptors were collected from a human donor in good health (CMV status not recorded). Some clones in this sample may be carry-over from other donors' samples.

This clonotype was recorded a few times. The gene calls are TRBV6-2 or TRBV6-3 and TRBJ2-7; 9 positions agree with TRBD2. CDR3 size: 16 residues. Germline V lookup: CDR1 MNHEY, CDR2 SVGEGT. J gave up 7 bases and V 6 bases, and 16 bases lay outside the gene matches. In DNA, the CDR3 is TGTGCCAGCAGGCAGCGCTCTGCGGGGGGGCATCGGGAGCAGTACGTC. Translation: CASRQRSAGGHREQYV.

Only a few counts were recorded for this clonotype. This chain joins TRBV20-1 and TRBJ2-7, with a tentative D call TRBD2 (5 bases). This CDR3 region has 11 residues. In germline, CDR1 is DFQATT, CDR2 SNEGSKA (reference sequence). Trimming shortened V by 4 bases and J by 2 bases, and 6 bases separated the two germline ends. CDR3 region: CSATGAYEQYF. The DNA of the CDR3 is TGCAGTGCTACCGGGGCCTACGAGCAGTACTTC.

The CDR3 is CAVQSWTGSSYEQYV. CDR3 coding DNA: TGTGCCGTACAGTCCTGGACAGGGAGCTCCTACGAGCAGTACGTC. The gene calls are TRBV6-2 or TRBV6-3 and TRBJ2-7; 8 positions agree with TRBD1. J was trimmed by 0 bases and V by 11 bases; bases with no gene match: 12. This CDR3 is built from 15 residues. In germline, CDR1 is MNHEY, CDR2 SVGEGT.

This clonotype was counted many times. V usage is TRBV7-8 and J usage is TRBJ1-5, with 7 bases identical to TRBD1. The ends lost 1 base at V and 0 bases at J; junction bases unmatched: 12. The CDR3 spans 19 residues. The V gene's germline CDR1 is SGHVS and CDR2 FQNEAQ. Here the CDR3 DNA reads TGTGCCAGCAGCTTAGAGGGGGCCAGGGGGTTTCATAGCAATCAGCCCCAGCATTTT. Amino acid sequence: CASSLEGARGFHSNQPQHF.

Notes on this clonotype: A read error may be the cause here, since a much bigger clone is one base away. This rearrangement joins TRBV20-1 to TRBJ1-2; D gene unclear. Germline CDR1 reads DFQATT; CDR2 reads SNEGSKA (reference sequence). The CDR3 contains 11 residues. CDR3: CSASAGHGFTF. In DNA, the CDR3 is TGCAGTGCTAGCGCGGGTCATGGCTTCACCTTC.

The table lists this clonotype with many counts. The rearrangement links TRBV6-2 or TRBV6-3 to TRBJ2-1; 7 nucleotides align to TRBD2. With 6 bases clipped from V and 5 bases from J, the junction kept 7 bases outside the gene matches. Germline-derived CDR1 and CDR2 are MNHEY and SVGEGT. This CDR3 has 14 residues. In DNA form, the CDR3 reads TGTGCCAGCAGCTCGGGACTACAACACAATGAGCAGTTCTTC. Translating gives CASSSGLQHNEQFF.

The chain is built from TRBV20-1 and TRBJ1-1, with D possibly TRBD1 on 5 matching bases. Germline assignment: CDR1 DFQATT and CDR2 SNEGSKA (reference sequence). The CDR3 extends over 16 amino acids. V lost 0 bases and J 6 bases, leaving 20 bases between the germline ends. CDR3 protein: CSARDTSGTLVSEAFF. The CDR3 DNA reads TGCAGTGCTAGAGATACGTCAGGGACTCTTGTCTCTGAAGCTTTCTTT.

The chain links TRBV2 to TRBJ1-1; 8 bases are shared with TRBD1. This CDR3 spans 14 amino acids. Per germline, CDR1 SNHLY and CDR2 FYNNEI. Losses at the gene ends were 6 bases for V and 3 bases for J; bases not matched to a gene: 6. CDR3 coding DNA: TGTGCCAGCAGGGACGCAGGGGGCTACACTGAAGCTTTCTTT. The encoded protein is CASRDAGGYTEAFF.

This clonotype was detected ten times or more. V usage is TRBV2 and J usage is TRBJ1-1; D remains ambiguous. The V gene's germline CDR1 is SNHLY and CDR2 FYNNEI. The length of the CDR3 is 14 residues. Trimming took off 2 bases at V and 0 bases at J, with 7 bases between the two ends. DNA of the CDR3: TGTGCCAGCAGTGAACCAGGCATGAACACTGAAGCTTTCTTT. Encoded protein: CASSEPGMNTEAFF.

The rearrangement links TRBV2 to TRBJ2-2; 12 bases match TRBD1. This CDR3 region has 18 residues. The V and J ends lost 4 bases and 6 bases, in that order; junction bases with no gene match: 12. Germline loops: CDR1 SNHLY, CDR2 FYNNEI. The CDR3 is CASSGPGTGGEIPGELFF. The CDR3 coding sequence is TGTGCCAGCAGTGGCCCCGGGACAGGGGGCGAGATCCCCGGGGAGCTGTTTTTT.

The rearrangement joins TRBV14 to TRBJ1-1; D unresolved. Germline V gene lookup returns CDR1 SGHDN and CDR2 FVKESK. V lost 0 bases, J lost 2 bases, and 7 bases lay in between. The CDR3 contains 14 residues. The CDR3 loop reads CASSQDRTNTEAFF. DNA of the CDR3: TGTGCCAGCAGCCAAGATAGGACTAACACTGAAGCTTTCTTT.

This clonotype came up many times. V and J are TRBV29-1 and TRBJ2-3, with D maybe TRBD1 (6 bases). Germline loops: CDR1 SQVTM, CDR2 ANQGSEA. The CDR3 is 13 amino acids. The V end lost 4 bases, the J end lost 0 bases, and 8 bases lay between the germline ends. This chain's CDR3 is CSVAGASTDTQYF. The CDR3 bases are TGCAGCGTTGCAGGGGCTAGCACAGATACGCAGTATTTT.

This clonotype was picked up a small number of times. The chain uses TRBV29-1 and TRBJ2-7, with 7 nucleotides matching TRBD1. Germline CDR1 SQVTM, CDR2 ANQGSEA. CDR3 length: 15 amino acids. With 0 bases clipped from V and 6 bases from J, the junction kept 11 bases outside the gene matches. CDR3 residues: CSVEDLVGTVLEQYF. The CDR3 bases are TGCAGCGTTGAAGATCTGGTAGGGACAGTCCTCGAGCAGTACTTC.

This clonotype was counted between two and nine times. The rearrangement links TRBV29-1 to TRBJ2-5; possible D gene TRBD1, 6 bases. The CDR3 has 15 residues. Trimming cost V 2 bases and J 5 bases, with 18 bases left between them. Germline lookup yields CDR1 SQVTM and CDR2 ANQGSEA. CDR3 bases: TGCAGCGTTGAACCCCGGGCAGGGGTCGAGGAGACCCAGTACTTC. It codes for CSVEPRAGVEETQYF.

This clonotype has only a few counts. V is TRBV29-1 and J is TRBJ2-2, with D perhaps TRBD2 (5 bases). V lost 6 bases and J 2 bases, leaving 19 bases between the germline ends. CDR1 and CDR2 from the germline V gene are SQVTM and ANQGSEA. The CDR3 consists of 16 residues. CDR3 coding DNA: TGCAGCGTCCTAGGACTTCAAGGAATCAACACCGGGGAGCTGTTTTTT. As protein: CSVLGLQGINTGELFF.

The CDR3: CATSAAGQGPYNEQFF. In DNA, the CDR3 is TGTGCCACCAGTGCCGCGGGACAGGGCCCCTACAATGAGCAGTTCTTC. The rearrangement links TRBV24-1 to TRBJ2-1; TRBD1 matches at 9 bases. CDR1 is KGHDR, CDR2 SFDVKD, per germline. The V segment lost 5 bases and the J segment 2 bases; nucleotides outside the gene matches: 6. There are 16 residues in the CDR3.

The CDR3 nucleotides are TGTGCCAGCAGTTTCAGGGAAGGCGCTGAAGCTTTCTTT. Translated, it gives CASSFREGAEAFF. J is TRBJ1-1 and V is TRBV27, with D maybe TRBD1 (5 bases). This CDR3 region has 13 residues. The V and J ends lost 3 bases and 6 bases respectively, with 11 bases between them. Germline loops: CDR1 MNHEY, CDR2 SMNVEV (reference sequence).

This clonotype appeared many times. CDR3 sequence: CASSLIVGSPLHF. CDR3 in DNA: TGTGCCAGCAGCTTAATAGTTGGCTCACCCCTCCACTTT. The gene calls are TRBV7-8 and TRBJ1-6, with unresolved D. The CDR3 is made up of 13 amino acids. Germline V gene sequence: CDR1 SGHVS, CDR2 FQNEAQ. Trimming left V 2 bases short and J 10 bases short, with 9 bases between. Drawing the rest from reference TRBV7-8 and TRBJ1-6, the complete variable domain is GAGVSQSPRYKVAKRGQDVALRCDPISGHVSLFWYQQALGQGPEFLTYFQNEAQLDKSGLPSDRFFAERPEGSVSTLKIQRTQQEDSAVYLCASSLIVGSPLHFGNGTRLTVT.

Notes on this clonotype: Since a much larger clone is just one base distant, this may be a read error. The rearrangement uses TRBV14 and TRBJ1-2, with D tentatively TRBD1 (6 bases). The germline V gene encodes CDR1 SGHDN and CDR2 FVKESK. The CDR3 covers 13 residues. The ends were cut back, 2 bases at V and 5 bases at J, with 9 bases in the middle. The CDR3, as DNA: TGTGCCAGCAGCCAAAGTACAGGGTATGGCTACACCTTC. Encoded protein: CASSQSTGYGYTF.

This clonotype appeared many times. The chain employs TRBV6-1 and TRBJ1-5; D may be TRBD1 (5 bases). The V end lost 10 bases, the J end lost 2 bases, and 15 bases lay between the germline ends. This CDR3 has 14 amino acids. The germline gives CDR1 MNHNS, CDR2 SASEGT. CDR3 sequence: CATSFRDGNQPQHF. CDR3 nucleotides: TGTGCCACTTCGTTCAGGGACGGCAATCAGCCCCAGCATTTT.

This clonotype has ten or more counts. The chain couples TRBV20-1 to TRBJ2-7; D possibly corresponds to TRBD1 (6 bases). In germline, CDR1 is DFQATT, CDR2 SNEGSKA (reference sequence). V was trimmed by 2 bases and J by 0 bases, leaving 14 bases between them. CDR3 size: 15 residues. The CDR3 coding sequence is TGCAGTGCTAGAACAGACAGGCTAATCTCCTACGAGCAGTACTTC. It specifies CSARTDRLISYEQYF.

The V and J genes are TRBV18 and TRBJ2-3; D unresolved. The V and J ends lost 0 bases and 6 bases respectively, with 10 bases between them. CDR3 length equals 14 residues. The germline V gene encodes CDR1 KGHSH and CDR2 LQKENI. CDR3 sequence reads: CASSPPITADTQYF. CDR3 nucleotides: TGTGCCAGCTCACCACCCATAACAGCGGATACGCAGTATTTT.

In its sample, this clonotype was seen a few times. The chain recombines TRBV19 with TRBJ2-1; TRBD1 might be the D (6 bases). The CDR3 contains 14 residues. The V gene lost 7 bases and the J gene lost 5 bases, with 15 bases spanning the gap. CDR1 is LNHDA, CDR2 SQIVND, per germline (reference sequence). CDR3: CASTRGGLNNEQFF. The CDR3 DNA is TGTGCCAGTACCCGTGGGGGCCTCAACAATGAGCAGTTCTTC.

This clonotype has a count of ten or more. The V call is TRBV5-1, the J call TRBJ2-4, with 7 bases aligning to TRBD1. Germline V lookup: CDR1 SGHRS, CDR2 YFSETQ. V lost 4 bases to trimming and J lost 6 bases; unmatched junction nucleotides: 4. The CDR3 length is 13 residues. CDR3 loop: CASSTGVGNIQYF. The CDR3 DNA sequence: TGCGCCAGCAGCACAGGGGTCGGAAACATTCAGTACTTC. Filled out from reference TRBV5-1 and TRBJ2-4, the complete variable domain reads KAGVTQTPRYLIKTRGQQVTLSCSPISGHRSVSWYQQTPGQGLQFLFEYFSETQRNKGNFPGRFSGRQFSNSRSEMNVSTLELGDSALYLCASSTGVGNIQYFGAGTRLSVL.

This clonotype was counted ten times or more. The CDR3 DNA is TGTGCCAGCAACCCCCCTAGTGGAACCTACAATGAGCAGTTCTTC. This translates into CASNPPSGTYNEQFF. This rearrangement joins TRBV7-2 to TRBJ2-1, with D unclear. The CDR3 contains 15 residues. V lost 7 bases, J lost 2 bases, and 15 bases lay in between. Germline-derived CDR1 and CDR2 are SGHTA and FQGNSA.